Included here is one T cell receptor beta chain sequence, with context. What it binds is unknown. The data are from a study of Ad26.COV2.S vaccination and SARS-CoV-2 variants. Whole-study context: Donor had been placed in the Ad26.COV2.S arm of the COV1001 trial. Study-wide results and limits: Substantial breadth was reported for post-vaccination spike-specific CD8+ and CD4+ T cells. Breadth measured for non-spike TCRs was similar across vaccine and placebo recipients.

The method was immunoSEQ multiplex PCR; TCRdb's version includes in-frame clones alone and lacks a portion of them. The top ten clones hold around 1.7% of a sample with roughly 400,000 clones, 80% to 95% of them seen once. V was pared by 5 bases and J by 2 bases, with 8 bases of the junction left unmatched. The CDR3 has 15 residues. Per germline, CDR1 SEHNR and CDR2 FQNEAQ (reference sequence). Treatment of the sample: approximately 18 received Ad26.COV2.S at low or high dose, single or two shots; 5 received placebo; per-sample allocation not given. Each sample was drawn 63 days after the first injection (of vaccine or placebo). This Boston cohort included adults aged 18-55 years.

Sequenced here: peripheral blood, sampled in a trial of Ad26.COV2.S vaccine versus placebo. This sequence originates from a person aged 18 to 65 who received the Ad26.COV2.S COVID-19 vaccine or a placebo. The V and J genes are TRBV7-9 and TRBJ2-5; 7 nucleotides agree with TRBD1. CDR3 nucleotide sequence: TGTGCCAGCAGCCTTCTGGGACAGCCGCAAGAGACCCAGTACTTC. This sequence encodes CASSLLGQPQETQYF.